The entry below describes one T cell receptor (beta chain). A read error may produce the germline difference seen at one junction end. CDR3 size: 16 residues. Germline loops: CDR1 SEHNR, CDR2 FQNEAQ (reference sequence). The authors ran a second PCR of about 7 to 11 cycles using a sample-barcoded 5' primer and a J-beta primer mix. TCRdb re-analysed the 5' RACE reads in MiXCR, keeping a single row per CDR3 protein. The sample has 890,000 or so distinct CDR3 sequences, approximately 67% seen once. This record belongs to a study of blood T cells in healthy people across ages. The sequencing input was blood. The chain carries TRBV7-9 and TRBJ1-1; D is unclear. This clonotype was sampled from a man in his thirties or forties in good health. The CDR3 here is CASSLIGRPMNTEAFF. CDR3 bases: TGTGCCAGTAGCTTAATTGGGCGGCCAATGAACACTGAAGCTTTCTTT.